This T cell receptor (beta chain) was found in a study of blood T cell repertoires in COVID-19 (dated by TCRdb to 2019 to 2021). Broadly, across the study: Samples from collaborators originated in the United States, Italy and Spain and spanned both the acute and convalescent phases of COVID-19. The prospective study material was composed of cDNA or gDNA derived from T cells, B-cell-depleted T cells, or PBMCs. The repertoires were made available in a free public database intended to serve as a resource for research on the immune response to SARS-CoV-2. Samples were obtained from the ongoing ImmuneRACE study (first 160 participants) and from over 1,000 subjects provided by 6 global collaborators. Subjects who had been exposed to COVID-19, were actively infected with it, or had recovered from it provided the deeply sampled blood TCRbeta repertoires that made up the dataset. Sample metadata almost always included a de-identified subject ID, COVID-19 status, age in years and sex. Where HLA class I and class II types were available, the types were taken from metadata supplied by the sample provider, not from assay-based typing. The full study reports these points: Clinical and demographic metadata were provided uncurated, with the amount varying by source and participant.

A remark on this clone: The clone's antigen remains unknown. Per-base qualities were not stored, and no clone one base away is much larger.

TCRbeta CDR3 regions were amplified from genomic DNA by means of the immunoSEQ Assay, a bias-controlled multiplex PCR. The published analysis was carried out like this. The number of nucleated cells in each sample was estimated by amplification of reference gene primers within the assay. To quantify the absolute abundance of each unique TCRbeta CDR3 rearrangement, sequence reads were collapsed and filtered. For each sample, productive Simpson clonality was calculated as the square root of Simpson's diversity index across productive rearrangements. TCRdb carries this immuneACCESS record with in-frame sequences only. Its versions omit some clonotypes, under half of them owing to an unresolved V gene in the studies checked, with the rest unexplained. V and J calls and clone size are given by that table; D and trimming were obtained from the DNA. In this sample the table shows some 130,000 clones, about 88% of which occur a single time. About 3.5% of the sample belongs to the ten largest clones.

The CDR3, cysteine through phenylalanine, is 16 amino acids long. CDR3 DNA is the only sequence kept; it has 48 bases, read in frame from the first base. Based on the germline V gene (reference sequence), the CDR1 and CDR2 sequences are MNHEY and SMNVEV. The junction shows trimming of 8 bases on V and 1 base on J, and the gene matches do not reach 9 bases of it. Each collaborating institution followed its own protocols to collect whole blood in K2EDTA tubes. For TCRbeta analysis, collaborator samples were shipped as frozen whole blood, as isolated PBMCs, or as DNA extracted from either sample type. The sequence was obtained from a man in his fifties with active COVID-19. The chain joins TRBV27 to TRBJ2-1, with 9 central nucleotides matching TRBD2. Material: peripheral blood. The CDR3 protein sequence reads: CASSASGRISYNEQFF. The nucleotides read TGTGCCAGCTCCGCCAGCGGGAGGATTTCCTACAATGAGCAGTTCTTC.